This T cell receptor beta chain was captured by sequencing in a study of T cells after yellow fever vaccination. TCRdb reanalysed the 5' RACE reads using MiXCR and keeps one entry per CDR3 protein. The sample consists of about 160,000 distinct CDR3 sequences, under 7.5% of them appearing once. Study conclusions and caveats: Contaminants from the bulk population, in the form of abundant clonotypes, could be found in FACS-sorted repertoires.

In its sample, this clonotype was seen a few times. Its cognate antigen is unknown. Specimen: CD4+ T cells sorted from PBMCs, collected around 5 days after the first yellow fever vaccination. The sequence was collected from a man aged 18 to 30 who received the YFV17D yellow fever vaccine.

CDR3 DNA sequence: TGCGCCAGCAGCCAAAGCGGGGGGCCCCAAGAGACCCAGTACTTC. Protein sequence: CASSQSGGPQETQYF. The chain combines TRBV5-1 with TRBJ2-5; 9 positions match TRBD2. There are 15 residues in the CDR3. The germline gives CDR1 SGHRS, CDR2 YFSETQ. V shed 4 bases, J shed 1 base, and the junction held 5 bases outside the gene matches.